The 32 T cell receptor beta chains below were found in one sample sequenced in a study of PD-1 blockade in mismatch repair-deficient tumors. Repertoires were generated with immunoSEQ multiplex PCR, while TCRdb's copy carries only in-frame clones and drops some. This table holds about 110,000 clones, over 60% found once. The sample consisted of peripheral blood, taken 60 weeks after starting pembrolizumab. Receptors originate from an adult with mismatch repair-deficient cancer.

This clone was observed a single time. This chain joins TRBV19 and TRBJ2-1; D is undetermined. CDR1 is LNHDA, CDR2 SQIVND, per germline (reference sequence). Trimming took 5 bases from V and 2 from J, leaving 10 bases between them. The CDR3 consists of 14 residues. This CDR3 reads CASSRAAPYNEQFF. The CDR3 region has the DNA TGTGCCAGTAGTCGGGCAGCGCCCTACAATGAGCAGTTCTTC.

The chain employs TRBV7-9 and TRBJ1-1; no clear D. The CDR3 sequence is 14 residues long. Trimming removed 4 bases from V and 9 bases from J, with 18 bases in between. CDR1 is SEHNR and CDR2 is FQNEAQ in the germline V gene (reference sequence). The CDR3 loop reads CASSSPDGATQAFF. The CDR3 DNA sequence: TGTGCCAGCAGCTCGCCCGACGGCGCTACACAAGCTTTCTTT.

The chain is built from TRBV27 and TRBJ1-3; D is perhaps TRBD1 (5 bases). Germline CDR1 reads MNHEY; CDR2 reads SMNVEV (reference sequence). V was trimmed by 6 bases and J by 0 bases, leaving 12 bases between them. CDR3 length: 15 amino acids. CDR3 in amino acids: CASRPGRLSGNTIYF. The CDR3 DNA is TGTGCCAGCAGGCCAGGGCGACTCTCTGGAAACACCATATATTTT.

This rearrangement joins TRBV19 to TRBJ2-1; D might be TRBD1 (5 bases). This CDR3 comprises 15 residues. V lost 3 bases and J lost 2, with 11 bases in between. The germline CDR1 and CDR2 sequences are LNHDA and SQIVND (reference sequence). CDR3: CASSIQGSAYNEQFF. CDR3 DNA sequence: TGTGCCAGTAGTATTCAGGGTAGTGCCTACAATGAGCAGTTCTTC.

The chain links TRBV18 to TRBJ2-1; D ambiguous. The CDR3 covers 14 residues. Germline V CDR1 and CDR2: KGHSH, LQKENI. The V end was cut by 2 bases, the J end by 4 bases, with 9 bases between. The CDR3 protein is CASSPSVGYNEQFF. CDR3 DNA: TGTGCCAGCTCACCATCGGTAGGGTACAATGAGCAGTTCTTC.

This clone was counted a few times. CDR3 DNA sequence: TGTGCCAGCAGCTTGGTAGCAGGGGGCGCGGGAAACACCATATATTTT. Translating it yields CASSLVAGGAGNTIYF. V usage is TRBV5-6 and J usage is TRBJ1-3; the match to TRBD1 covers 8 bases. Trimming at V came to 0 bases and at J to 4 bases, leaving 6 bases not matched to a gene. Looked up from germline, CDR1 is SGHDT and CDR2 is YYEEEE. This CDR3 has 16 residues.

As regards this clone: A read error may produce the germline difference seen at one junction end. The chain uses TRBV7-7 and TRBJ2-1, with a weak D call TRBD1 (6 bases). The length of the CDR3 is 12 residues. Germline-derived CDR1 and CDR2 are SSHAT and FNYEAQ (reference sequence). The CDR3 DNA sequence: TGTGCTAGCAGCTTAGAGAGGGGGGAGCAGTTCTTC. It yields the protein CASSLERGEQFF.

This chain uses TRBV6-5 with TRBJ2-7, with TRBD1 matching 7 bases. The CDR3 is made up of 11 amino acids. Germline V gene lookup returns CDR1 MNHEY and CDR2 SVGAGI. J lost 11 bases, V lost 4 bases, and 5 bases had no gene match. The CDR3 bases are TGTGCCAGCAGTTCAGGGACAGTGGAGTACTTC. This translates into CASSSGTVEYF.

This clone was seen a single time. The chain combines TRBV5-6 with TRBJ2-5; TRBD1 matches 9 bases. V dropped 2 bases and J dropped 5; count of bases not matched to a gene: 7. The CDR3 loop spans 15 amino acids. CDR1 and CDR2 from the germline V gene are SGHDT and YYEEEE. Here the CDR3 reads CASSFRDRDVETQYF. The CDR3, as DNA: TGTGCCAGCAGCTTCCGGGACAGGGATGTTGAGACCCAGTACTTC.

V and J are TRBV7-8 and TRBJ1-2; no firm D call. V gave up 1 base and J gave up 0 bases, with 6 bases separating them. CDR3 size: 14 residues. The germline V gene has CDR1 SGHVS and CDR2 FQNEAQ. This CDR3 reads CASSLGSPNYGYTF. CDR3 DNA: TGTGCCAGCAGCTTAGGATCCCCTAACTATGGCTACACCTTC.

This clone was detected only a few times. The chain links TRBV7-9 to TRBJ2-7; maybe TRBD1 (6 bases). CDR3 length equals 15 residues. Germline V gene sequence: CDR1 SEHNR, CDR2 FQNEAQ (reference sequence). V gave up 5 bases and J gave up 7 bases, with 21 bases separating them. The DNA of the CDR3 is TGTGCCAGCAGCAGTGGACAGACAGATCCTGGGGAGCAGTACTTC. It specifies CASSSGQTDPGEQYF.

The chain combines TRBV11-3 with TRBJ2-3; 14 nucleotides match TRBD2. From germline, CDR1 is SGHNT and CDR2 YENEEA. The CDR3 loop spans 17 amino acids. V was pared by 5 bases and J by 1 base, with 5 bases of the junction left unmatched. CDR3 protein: CASSQGLAGDGTDTQYF. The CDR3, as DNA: TGTGCCAGCAGCCAGGGACTAGCGGGAGATGGCACAGATACGCAGTATTTT.

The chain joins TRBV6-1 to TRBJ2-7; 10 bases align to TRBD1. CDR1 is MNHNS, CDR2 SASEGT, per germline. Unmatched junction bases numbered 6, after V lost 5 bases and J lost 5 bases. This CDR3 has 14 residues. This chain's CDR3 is CASSSTTGGHEQYF. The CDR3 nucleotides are TGTGCCAGCAGTTCCACGACAGGGGGCCACGAGCAGTACTTC.

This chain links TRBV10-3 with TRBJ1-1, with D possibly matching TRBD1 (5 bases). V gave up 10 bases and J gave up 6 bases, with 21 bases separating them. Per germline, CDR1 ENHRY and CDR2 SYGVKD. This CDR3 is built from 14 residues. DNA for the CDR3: TGTGCCAGCAGCGCGATTTTGGGGACCGCTGAAGCTTTCTTT. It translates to CASSAILGTAEAFF.

This CDR3 reads CASSFGTDAGWTNEKLFF. The CDR3 coding sequence is TGCGCCAGCAGCTTTGGGACGGATGCAGGGTGGACTAATGAAAAACTGTTTTTT. This rearrangement joins TRBV5-1 to TRBJ1-4; TRBD1 is a possible D gene (5 bases). Germline V gene data show CDR1 as SGHRS and CDR2 as YFSETQ. Deletions cut 2 bases from V and 2 bases from J, with 19 bases between. The CDR3 consists of 18 residues.

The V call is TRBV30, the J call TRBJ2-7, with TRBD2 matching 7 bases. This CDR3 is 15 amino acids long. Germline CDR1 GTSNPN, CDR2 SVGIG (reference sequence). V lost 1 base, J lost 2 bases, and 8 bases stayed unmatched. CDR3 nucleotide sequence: TGTGCCTGGAGTGGGCAGCGGGGCGTAGCCTACGAGCAGTACTTC. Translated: CAWSGQRGVAYEQYF.

CDR3: CASSLELAKNIQYF. The CDR3 DNA reads as TGTGCCAGCAGCTTAGAGCTAGCCAAAAACATTCAGTACTTC. V gene TRBV11-3 combines with J gene TRBJ2-4; no definite D call. Deletions cut 0 bases from V and 0 bases from J, with 3 bases between. The CDR3 loop spans 14 amino acids. Germline V CDR1 and CDR2: SGHNT, YENEEA. The whole variable domain, filled in from reference TRBV11-3 and TRBJ2-4, reads EAGVVQSPRYKIIEKKQPVAFWCNPISGHNTLYWYLQNLGQGPELLIRYENEEAVDDSQLPKDRFSAERLKGVDSTLKIQPAELGDSAVYLCASSLELAKNIQYFGAGTRLSVL.

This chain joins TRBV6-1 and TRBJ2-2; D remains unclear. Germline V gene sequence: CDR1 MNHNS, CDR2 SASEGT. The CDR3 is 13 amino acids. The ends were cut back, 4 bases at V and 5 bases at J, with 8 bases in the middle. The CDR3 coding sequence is TGTGCCAGCAGTGCGCTTGGGACCGGGGAGCTGTTTTTT. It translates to CASSALGTGELFF.

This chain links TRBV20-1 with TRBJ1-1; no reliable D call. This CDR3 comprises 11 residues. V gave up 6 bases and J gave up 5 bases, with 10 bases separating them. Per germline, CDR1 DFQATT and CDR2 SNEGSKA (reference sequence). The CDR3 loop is CSARQATEAFF. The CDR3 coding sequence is TGCAGTGCCCGCCAGGCTACTGAAGCTTTCTTT.

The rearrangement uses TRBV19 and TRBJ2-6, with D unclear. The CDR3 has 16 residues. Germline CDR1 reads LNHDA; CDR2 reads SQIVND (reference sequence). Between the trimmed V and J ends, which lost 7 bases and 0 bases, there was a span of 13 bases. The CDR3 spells CASTQTLDSGANVLTF. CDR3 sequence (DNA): TGTGCCAGTACCCAAACCCTCGACTCTGGGGCCAACGTCCTGACTTTC.

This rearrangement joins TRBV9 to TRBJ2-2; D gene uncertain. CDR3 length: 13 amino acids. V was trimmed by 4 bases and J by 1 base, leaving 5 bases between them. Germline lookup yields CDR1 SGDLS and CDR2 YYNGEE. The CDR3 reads CASSSWNTGELFF. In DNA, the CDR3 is TGTGCCAGCAGCTCCTGGAACACCGGGGAGCTGTTTTTT.

The CDR3 nucleotides read TGTGCCAGCAGCGTAGGTAGCGGGAGGAGGGACGAGACCCAGTACTTC. This translates into CASSVGSGRRDETQYF. The chain carries TRBV9 and TRBJ2-5; 10 nucleotides align to TRBD2. Germline V gives CDR1 SGDLS, CDR2 YYNGEE. This CDR3 has 16 residues. The ends lost 0 bases at V and 5 bases at J; junction bases unmatched: 7.

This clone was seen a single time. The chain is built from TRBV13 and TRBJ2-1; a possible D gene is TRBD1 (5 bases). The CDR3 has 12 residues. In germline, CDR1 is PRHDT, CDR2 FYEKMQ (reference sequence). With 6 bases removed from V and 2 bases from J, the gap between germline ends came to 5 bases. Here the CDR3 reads CASRDTYNEQFF. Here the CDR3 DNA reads TGTGCCAGCAGGGACACCTACAATGAGCAGTTCTTC. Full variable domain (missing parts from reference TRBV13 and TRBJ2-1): AAGVIQSPRHLIKEKRETATLKCYPIPRHDTVYWYQQGPGQDPQFLISFYEKMQSDKGSIPDRFSAQQFSDYHSELNMSSLELGDSALYFCASRDTYNEQFFGPGTRLTVL.

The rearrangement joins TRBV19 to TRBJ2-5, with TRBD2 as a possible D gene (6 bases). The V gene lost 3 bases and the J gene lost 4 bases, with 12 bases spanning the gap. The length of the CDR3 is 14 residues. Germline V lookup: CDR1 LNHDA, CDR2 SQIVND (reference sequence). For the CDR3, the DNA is TGTGCCAGTAGTATCATGGAGGGTGGAGAGACCCAGTACTTC. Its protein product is CASSIMEGGETQYF.

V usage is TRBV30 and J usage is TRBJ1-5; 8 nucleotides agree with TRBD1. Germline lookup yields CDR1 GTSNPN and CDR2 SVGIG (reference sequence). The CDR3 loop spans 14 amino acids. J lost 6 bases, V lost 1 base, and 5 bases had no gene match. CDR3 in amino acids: CAWSAQGEGQPQHF. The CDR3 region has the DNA TGTGCCTGGAGTGCACAGGGGGAAGGTCAGCCCCAGCATTTT.

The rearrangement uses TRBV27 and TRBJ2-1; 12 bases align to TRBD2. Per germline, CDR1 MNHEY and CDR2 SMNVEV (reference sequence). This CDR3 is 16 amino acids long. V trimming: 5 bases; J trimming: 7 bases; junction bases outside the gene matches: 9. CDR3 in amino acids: CASSIKTSGSGNEQFF. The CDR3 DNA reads TGTGCCAGCAGTATCAAGACTAGCGGGAGTGGTAATGAGCAGTTCTTC.

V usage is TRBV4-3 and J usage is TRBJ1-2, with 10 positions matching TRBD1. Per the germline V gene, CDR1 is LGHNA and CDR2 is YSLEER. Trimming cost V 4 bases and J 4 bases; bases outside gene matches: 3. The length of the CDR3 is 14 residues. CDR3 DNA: TGCGCCAGCAGCCTTGGACAGGGGGGCTATGGCTACACCTTC. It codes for CASSLGQGGYGYTF.

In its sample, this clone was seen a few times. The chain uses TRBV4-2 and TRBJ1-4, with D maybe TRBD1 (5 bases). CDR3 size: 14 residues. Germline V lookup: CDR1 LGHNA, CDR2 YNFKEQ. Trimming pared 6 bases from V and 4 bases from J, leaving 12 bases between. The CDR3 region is CASRGTAGNEKLFF. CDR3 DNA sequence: TGTGCCAGCAGGGGGACCGCTGGTAATGAAAAACTGTTTTTT.

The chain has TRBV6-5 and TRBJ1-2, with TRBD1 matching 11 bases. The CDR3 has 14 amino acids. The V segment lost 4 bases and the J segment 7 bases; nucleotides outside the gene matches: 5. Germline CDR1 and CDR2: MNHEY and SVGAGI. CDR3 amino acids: CASSFWTGGRGYTF. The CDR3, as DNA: TGTGCCAGCAGTTTTTGGACAGGGGGCCGTGGCTACACCTTC.

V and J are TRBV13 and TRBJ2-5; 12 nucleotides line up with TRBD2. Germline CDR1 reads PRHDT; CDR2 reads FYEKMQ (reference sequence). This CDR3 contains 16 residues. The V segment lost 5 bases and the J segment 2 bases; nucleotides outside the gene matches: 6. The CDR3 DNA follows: TGTGCCAGCAGCGAAGGGACTAGCGGGCCACAAGAGACCCAGTACTTC. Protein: CASSEGTSGPQETQYF.

For the CDR3, the DNA is TGTGCCAGCTCACCACGACGGACACTAGAAATGAACACTGAAGCTTTCTTT. It encodes CASSPRRTLEMNTEAFF. The V gene is TRBV18, the J gene TRBJ1-1; D perhaps matches TRBD1 (5 bases). This CDR3 contains 17 residues. Germline V gives CDR1 KGHSH, CDR2 LQKENI. With 1 base removed from V and 0 bases from J, the gap between germline ends came to 15 bases.

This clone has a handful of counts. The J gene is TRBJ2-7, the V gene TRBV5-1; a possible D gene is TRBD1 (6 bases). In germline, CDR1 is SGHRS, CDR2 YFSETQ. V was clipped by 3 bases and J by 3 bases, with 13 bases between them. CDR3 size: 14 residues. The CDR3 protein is CASSSQTGNYEQYF. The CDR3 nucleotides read TGCGCCAGCAGCTCCCAGACAGGTAACTACGAGCAGTACTTC.